This is a list of T cell receptor beta chains from one sample in a study of early T cells in non-severe SARS-CoV-2 infection. TCRdb analysed the 5' RACE reads with MiXCR anew, one entry per CDR3 protein. Of 55,000 to 70,000 distinct CDR3 sequences listed, roughly 12% are singletons. Sequences were obtained from whole blood. The receptors were sampled from an adult who was a healthcare worker with PCR-confirmed SARS-CoV-2 infection or an uninfected control (not recorded which). The CDR3 runs from the conserved cysteine through the conserved F or W. The order of the fields is V gene, clone size, J gene, D gene, CDR3 DNA, CDR3 protein. The D gene is left open where the match is weak. Size is stated for part of the rows, as once, few or many counts, or as a class when the clone is expanded.

V gene: TRBV4-1
clone size: -
J gene: TRBJ2-1
D gene: -
CDR3 DNA: TGCGCCAGCAGCCAAGTCGACATAATCTCCTACAATGAGCAGTTCTTC
CDR3 protein: CASSQVDIISYNEQFF

V gene: TRBV20-1
clone size: many
J gene: TRBJ2-1
D gene: -
CDR3 DNA: TGCAGTGCTAGAGACAGGACAATTGAGCAGTTCTTC
CDR3 protein: CSARDRTIEQFF

V gene: TRBV12-3/TRBV12-4
clone size: few
J gene: TRBJ2-7
D gene: -
CDR3 DNA: TGTGCCAGCAGTTTAAACCTACCGTGGGACGAGCAGTACTTC
CDR3 protein: CASSLNLPWDEQYF

V gene: TRBV4-1
clone size: -
J gene: TRBJ1-6
D gene: -
CDR3 DNA: TGCGCCAGCAGCCAAGGGGGACATTACAGTTCACCCCTCCACTTT
CDR3 protein: CASSQGGHYSSPLHF

V gene: TRBV12-3/TRBV12-4
clone size: -
J gene: TRBJ1-3
D gene: -
CDR3 DNA: TGTGCCAGCAGTCCACGAGGGGGTAGTGGAAACACCATATATTTT
CDR3 protein: CASSPRGGSGNTIYF

V gene: TRBV7-6
clone size: -
J gene: TRBJ1-4
D gene: -
CDR3 DNA: TGTGCCAGCAGCTTAGAAGGGCTTTCGGAAAAACTGTTTTTT
CDR3 protein: CASSLEGLSEKLFF

V gene: TRBV5-1
clone size: -
J gene: TRBJ2-6
D gene: -
CDR3 DNA: TGCGCCAGCAGCACGGACGGCAGCTCTGGGGCCAACGTCCTGACTTTC
CDR3 protein: CASSTDGSSGANVLTF

V gene: TRBV3-1
clone size: few
J gene: TRBJ2-7
D gene: -
CDR3 DNA: TGTGCCAGCAGCCAAGATATAAGGCAGAGCTCCTACGAGCAGTACTTC
CDR3 protein: CASSQDIRQSSYEQYF

V gene: TRBV4-2
clone size: few
J gene: TRBJ1-5
D gene: -
CDR3 DNA: TGTGCCAGCAGCCAAGATGCGGGGAATCAGCCCCAGCATTTT
CDR3 protein: CASSQDAGNQPQHF

V gene: TRBV19
clone size: -
J gene: TRBJ1-5
D gene: -
CDR3 DNA: TGTGCCAGTAGTATCTCAGGCGGCAGCAATCAGCCCCAGCATTTT
CDR3 protein: CASSISGGSNQPQHF

V gene: TRBV7-9
clone size: few
J gene: TRBJ1-6
D gene: TRBD1
CDR3 DNA: TGTGCCAGCAGCTTAGGAACGGGACAGGGGGATTCACCCCTCCACTTT
CDR3 protein: CASSLGTGQGDSPLHF

V gene: TRBV20-1
clone size: -
J gene: TRBJ2-2
D gene: TRBD2
CDR3 DNA: TGCAGTGCTAAAGCGGGAGGTACCGGGGAGCTGTTTTTT
CDR3 protein: CSAKAGGTGELFF

V gene: TRBV7-2
clone size: few
J gene: TRBJ1-5
D gene: TRBD1
CDR3 DNA: TGTGCCAGCAGCTTAAATGTACAGGGGGCTCTATTAGGTCAGCCCCAGCATTTT
CDR3 protein: CASSLNVQGALLGQPQHF

V gene: TRBV11-1
clone size: -
J gene: TRBJ2-1
D gene: -
CDR3 DNA: TGTGCCAGCAGCTTATGGGCTAGCGACTACAATGAGCAGTTCTTC
CDR3 protein: CASSLWASDYNEQFF

V gene: TRBV11-2
clone size: few
J gene: TRBJ2-7
D gene: TRBD1
CDR3 DNA: TGTGCCAGCAGCTTCACAGGGGTTTCAGACGAGCAGTACTTC
CDR3 protein: CASSFTGVSDEQYF

V gene: TRBV12-3/TRBV12-4
clone size: many
J gene: TRBJ1-2
D gene: -
CDR3 DNA: TGTGCCAGCAGTTTAGATAGGGTCGACTATGGCTACACCTTC
CDR3 protein: CASSLDRVDYGYTF

V gene: TRBV11-1
clone size: medium-sized
J gene: TRBJ2-7
D gene: -
CDR3 DNA: TGTGCCAGCAGCTTAGTTGACTCCGAGCAGTACTTC
CDR3 protein: CASSLVDSEQYF

V gene: TRBV29-1
clone size: many
J gene: TRBJ2-5
D gene: -
CDR3 DNA: TGCAGCGTATCAGGTTTGGAGACCCAGTACTTC
CDR3 protein: CSVSGLETQYF

V gene: TRBV7-2
clone size: many
J gene: TRBJ1-1
D gene: -
CDR3 DNA: TGTGCCAGCAGCTCCGGGGGCCCTTTCACTGAAGCTTTCTTT
CDR3 protein: CASSSGGPFTEAFF

V gene: TRBV6-1
clone size: many
J gene: TRBJ1-5
D gene: -
CDR3 DNA: TGTGCCAGCAGTGGCGGGGACACGGAAAGCTCGCCCCAGCATTTT
CDR3 protein: CASSGGDTESSPQHF

V gene: TRBV7-9
clone size: many
J gene: TRBJ1-1
D gene: -
CDR3 DNA: TGTGCCAGCAGCTTAGTGGAGGGTGGAAACACTGAAGCTTTCTTT
CDR3 protein: CASSLVEGGNTEAFF

V gene: TRBV28
clone size: few
J gene: TRBJ1-5
D gene: TRBD1
CDR3 DNA: TGTGCCAGCAGTTTAGGGGGACAGCCCTATCAGCCCCAGCATTTT
CDR3 protein: CASSLGGQPYQPQHF

V gene: TRBV10-3
clone size: -
J gene: TRBJ2-7
D gene: TRBD2
CDR3 DNA: TGTGCCATCAGTGCGCAGGGAGGGAGCTCCTACGAGCAGTACTTC
CDR3 protein: CAISAQGGSSYEQYF

V gene: TRBV2
clone size: -
J gene: TRBJ2-5
D gene: TRBD2
CDR3 DNA: TGTGCCAGCAGTCGACTAGCGGGAGGCGGGGAGACCCAGTACTTC
CDR3 protein: CASSRLAGGGETQYF

V gene: TRBV28
clone size: few
J gene: TRBJ1-4
D gene: -
CDR3 DNA: TGTGCCAGCAGTCCCCGGAACATAGCAACTAATGAAAAACTGTTTTTT
CDR3 protein: CASSPRNIATNEKLFF

V gene: TRBV20-1
clone size: -
J gene: TRBJ2-7
D gene: -
CDR3 DNA: TGCAGTGCTTGTAACCCAGACGAGAACGTCTACGAGCAGTACTTC
CDR3 protein: CSACNPDENVYEQYF

V gene: TRBV20-1
clone size: -
J gene: TRBJ2-7
D gene: TRBD2
CDR3 DNA: TGCAGTGCTAGAGATCTTGCGGGAGGGGACTACGAGCAGTACTTC
CDR3 protein: CSARDLAGGDYEQYF

V gene: TRBV11-2
clone size: many
J gene: TRBJ1-1
D gene: -
CDR3 DNA: TGTGCCAGTGGGGGACTCGTTAGGACTGAAGCTTTCTTT
CDR3 protein: CASGGLVRTEAFF

V gene: TRBV6-5
clone size: few
J gene: TRBJ2-1
D gene: TRBD1
CDR3 DNA: TGTGCCAGCAGTTCGACAGGGGAGAGTGAGCAGTTCTTC
CDR3 protein: CASSSTGESEQFF

V gene: TRBV27
clone size: many
J gene: TRBJ2-1
D gene: TRBD2
CDR3 DNA: TGTGCCACCACAAACGGGGCTAGCGGGAGGAACTACAATGAGCAGTTCTTC
CDR3 protein: CATTNGASGRNYNEQFF

V gene: TRBV11-1
clone size: many
J gene: TRBJ2-2
D gene: -
CDR3 DNA: TGTGCCAGCAACCGAAACGGGGACACCGGGGAGCTGTTTTTT
CDR3 protein: CASNRNGDTGELFF

V gene: TRBV6-5
clone size: -
J gene: TRBJ1-1
D gene: -
CDR3 DNA: TGTGCCAGCCGTCGGGGATTCGGAGATTCTGAAGCTTTCTTT
CDR3 protein: CASRRGFGDSEAFF

V gene: TRBV12-3/TRBV12-4
clone size: few
J gene: TRBJ2-7
D gene: TRBD2
CDR3 DNA: TGTGCCAGCAGTTTGTCTGCGGGGGTCCGGAGCGAGCAGTACTTC
CDR3 protein: CASSLSAGVRSEQYF

V gene: TRBV10-2
clone size: few
J gene: TRBJ2-7
D gene: -
CDR3 DNA: TGCGCCAGCCGAGGGCCGCCGGGCGAGCAGTACTTC
CDR3 protein: CASRGPPGEQYF

V gene: TRBV2
clone size: few
J gene: TRBJ1-3
D gene: -
CDR3 DNA: TGTGCCAGCACAACGGGAAACACCATATATTTT
CDR3 protein: CASTTGNTIYF

V gene: TRBV3-1
clone size: many
J gene: TRBJ1-2
D gene: TRBD1
CDR3 DNA: TGTGCCAGCAGCCAGACAGGGGTTTCTGGTGGCTACACCTTC
CDR3 protein: CASSQTGVSGGYTF

V gene: TRBV6-1
clone size: many
J gene: TRBJ1-1
D gene: -
CDR3 DNA: TGTGCCAGCAGGGAGCAGGGGAGGGGCACTGAAGCTTTCTTT
CDR3 protein: CASREQGRGTEAFF

V gene: TRBV29-1
clone size: -
J gene: TRBJ2-2
D gene: -
CDR3 DNA: TGCAGCGTTATATGGCAGTTGGCAGGGGCAGTAGAGCTGTTTTTT
CDR3 protein: CSVIWQLAGAVELFF

V gene: TRBV7-8
clone size: few
J gene: TRBJ2-7
D gene: -
CDR3 DNA: TGTGCCAGCAGCTTTGCGGTGACGGCCTACGAGCAGTACTTC
CDR3 protein: CASSFAVTAYEQYF

V gene: TRBV7-8
clone size: -
J gene: TRBJ2-7
D gene: -
CDR3 DNA: TGTGCCAGCAGCAGCGATCCGGGTCCTGCCTACGAGCAGTACTTC
CDR3 protein: CASSSDPGPAYEQYF

V gene: TRBV7-2
clone size: -
J gene: TRBJ1-2
D gene: -
CDR3 DNA: TGTGCCAGCAGCTTAACACCCTATGGCTACACCTTC
CDR3 protein: CASSLTPYGYTF

V gene: TRBV29-1
clone size: -
J gene: TRBJ2-3
D gene: TRBD2
CDR3 DNA: TGCAGCGTTGAAGGGGTAGCGGGAGTGATAGATACGCAGTATTTT
CDR3 protein: CSVEGVAGVIDTQYF

V gene: TRBV28
clone size: few
J gene: TRBJ1-2
D gene: TRBD1
CDR3 DNA: TGTGCCAGCTTAGTAGGGACAGGGAATGGCTACACCTTC
CDR3 protein: CASLVGTGNGYTF

V gene: TRBV29-1
clone size: few
J gene: TRBJ2-7
D gene: TRBD1
CDR3 DNA: TGCAGCGTTGTATGGGGACAGAAGACTTCCTACGAGCAGTACTTC
CDR3 protein: CSVVWGQKTSYEQYF

V gene: TRBV5-4
clone size: many
J gene: TRBJ2-2
D gene: -
CDR3 DNA: TGTGCCAGCAGCTTGAGTGGGACAACAACCGGGGAGCTGTTTTTT
CDR3 protein: CASSLSGTTTGELFF

V gene: TRBV7-6
clone size: many
J gene: TRBJ1-1
D gene: -
CDR3 DNA: TGTGCCAGCAGCTCCTTAACTGAAGCTTTCTTT
CDR3 protein: CASSSLTEAFF

V gene: TRBV7-2
clone size: few
J gene: TRBJ2-7
D gene: TRBD1
CDR3 DNA: TGTGCCAGCAGCATCACCGGGACAGCGAACGAGCAGTACTTC
CDR3 protein: CASSITGTANEQYF

V gene: TRBV21-1
clone size: few
J gene: TRBJ2-3
D gene: -
CDR3 DNA: TGTGCCAGCACCACCAGGGGTGGAGATACGCAGTATTTT
CDR3 protein: CASTTRGGDTQYF

V gene: TRBV19
clone size: few
J gene: TRBJ1-4
D gene: -
CDR3 DNA: TGTGCCAGTAGTGACCAGGGGCTCGCTAATGAAAAACTGTTTTTT
CDR3 protein: CASSDQGLANEKLFF

V gene: TRBV7-3
clone size: many
J gene: TRBJ2-1
D gene: TRBD2
CDR3 DNA: TGTGCCAGCAGCTACTTCCCGACTAGCGGGACTTACAATGAGCAGTTCTTC
CDR3 protein: CASSYFPTSGTYNEQFF

V gene: TRBV2
clone size: -
J gene: TRBJ2-7
D gene: TRBD2
CDR3 DNA: TGTGCCAGCAGTGAAGATCGTCTAGCGGGGGCCTACGAGCAGTACTTC
CDR3 protein: CASSEDRLAGAYEQYF

V gene: TRBV6-1
clone size: -
J gene: TRBJ2-7
D gene: TRBD1
CDR3 DNA: TGTGCCAGCAGTGAAGGCCACAGGGGAGTGGGGGAGCAGTACTTC
CDR3 protein: CASSEGHRGVGEQYF

V gene: TRBV7-9
clone size: few
J gene: TRBJ1-1
D gene: TRBD1
CDR3 DNA: TGTGCCAGCAGCCAACAACAGGGGTGGACTGAAGCTTTCTTT
CDR3 protein: CASSQQQGWTEAFF

V gene: TRBV10-1
clone size: -
J gene: TRBJ2-7
D gene: TRBD1
CDR3 DNA: TGCGCCAGTTCCCAGGGGGCGAGTTACGAGCAGTACTTC
CDR3 protein: CASSQGASYEQYF

V gene: TRBV7-2
clone size: few
J gene: TRBJ1-5
D gene: TRBD1
CDR3 DNA: TGTGCCAGCGGATGGGACAGGGCGCAGCCCCAGCATTTT
CDR3 protein: CASGWDRAQPQHF